The rows below give T cell receptor beta chains drawn from one sample of a study of blood T cell repertoires in COVID-19. The method was immunoSEQ multiplex PCR; TCRdb's version includes in-frame clones alone and lacks a portion of them. The repertoire consists of some 200,000 clones, with roughly 80% occurring once and the leading ten covering more than 9%. What was sequenced was peripheral blood. The receptor set was obtained from an elderly woman with COVID-19, enrolled during active disease. CDR3s leave out the opening cysteine and the closing phenylalanine or tryptophan.

J gene,V gene,CDR3 protein
TRBJ2-5,TRBV24-1,ATSDFHAGVYQETQY
TRBJ1-4,TRBV28,ASSFMGGGTNEKLF
TRBJ1-6,TRBV28,ASSSAGGSDSPLH
TRBJ2-7,TRBV7-2,ASSQGFQSYYEQY
TRBJ1-2,TRBV7-2,ASSLAQGQGLYT
TRBJ1-1,TRBV5-1,ASSLGEGAGNTEAF
TRBJ2-7,TRBV28,ASSRPSASNYEQY
TRBJ1-6,TRBV2,ASTLTVNNSPLH
TRBJ2-5,TRBV5-1,ASSSGQGTFETQY
TRBJ2-3,TRBV7-9,ASSPGTSSTDTQY
TRBJ2-2,TRBV18,ASSPDRGLTGELF
TRBJ2-1,TRBV2,ASRKTGTGYNEQF
TRBJ1-6,TRBV5-1,ASSLSLGRGGRTPLH
TRBJ1-1,TRBV5-1,ASSLSYTIWDTEAF
TRBJ2-7,TRBV29-1,SVNNKGTYEQY
TRBJ1-4,TRBV7-6,ASSSAGQGASEKLF
TRBJ2-5,TRBV5-5,ASNSDRGGPGTQY
TRBJ1-3,TRBV7-8,ASSLPGGNTIY
TRBJ1-4,TRBV5-1,ASSSTGGSGEKLF
TRBJ1-4,TRBV19,ASSIEGRGQRGKLF
TRBJ2-1,TRBV18,ASSPRQSGANEQF
TRBJ1-2,TRBV6-5,ASRSTGFYGYT
TRBJ1-2,TRBV4-3,ASSQWGGLGYT